The 3 T cell receptor beta chains below all came from one sample that was sequenced in a study of cytotoxic CD8 clonotypes in ibrutinib-treated CLL. Clones were sequenced by immunoSEQ multiplex PCR, and TCRdb holds only the in-frame ones, with some missing. The table has some 10,000 clones, over 55% seen once. The sequenced sample was PBMCs, obtained before ibrutinib treatment. The receptor set was obtained from a human donor with chronic lymphocytic leukemia.

This chain links TRBV7-9 with TRBJ1-1; no clear D gene. This CDR3 is built from 12 residues. Deletions cut 3 bases from V and 8 bases from J, with 10 bases between. The germline CDR1 and CDR2 sequences are SEHNR and FQNEAQ (reference sequence). The CDR3 spells CASSFASPEAFF. CDR3 DNA sequence: TGTGCCAGCAGCTTCGCTTCCCCGGAAGCTTTCTTT.

The chain joins TRBV6-5 to TRBJ1-2; D possibly corresponds to TRBD1 (6 bases). The CDR3 spans 12 residues. Germline V gene data show CDR1 as MNHEY and CDR2 as SVGAGI. V gave up 6 bases and J gave up 8 bases, with 13 bases separating them. The CDR3 loop is CASRGGGWGYTF. The CDR3 nucleotides read TGTGCCAGCAGAGGTGGGGGCTGGGGCTACACCTTC.

This clone was picked up one time. The CDR3 DNA reads TGTGCCAGCAGCGTAGTTAGCACAGATACGCAGTATTTT. This codes for CASSVVSTDTQYF. This chain links TRBV9 with TRBJ2-3; no clear D. The CDR3 runs 13 residues. The ends were cut back, 0 bases at V and 0 bases at J, with 2 bases in the middle. Germline loops: CDR1 SGDLS, CDR2 YYNGEE.